The 5 T cell receptor beta chains below come from one sample, sequenced in a study of control samples from healthy donors and cancer patients. Here immunoSEQ multiplex PCR was the method, and the copy in TCRdb shows in-frame clones only, minus some. The data show about 81,000 clones, over 90% seen once. Sequencing input: blood. The receptor source for this set is a woman younger than 30 in good health.

This chain joins TRBV19 and TRBJ1-1, with unresolved D. Germline values: CDR1 LNHDA, CDR2 SQIVND (reference sequence). The CDR3 sequence is 12 residues long. Trimming took off 4 bases at V and 6 bases at J, with 9 bases between the two ends. The CDR3: CASSSPGSEAFF. CDR3 bases: TGTGCCAGTAGTAGCCCTGGATCTGAAGCTTTCTTT.

The rearrangement joins TRBV5-4 to TRBJ1-2, with D perhaps TRBD1 (6 bases). Trimming shortened V by 4 bases and J by 5 bases, and 15 bases separated the two germline ends. The germline V gene encodes CDR1 SGHNT and CDR2 YYREEE (reference sequence). The length of the CDR3 is 14 residues. CDR3: CASSPTGGGYGYTF. CDR3 DNA: TGTGCCAGCAGCCCTACGGGGGGCGGGTATGGCTACACCTTC.

The V and J genes are TRBV7-2 and TRBJ2-2; no clear D. Germline V gene lookup returns CDR1 SGHTA and CDR2 FQGNSA. V lost 5 bases to trimming and J lost 6 bases, with 13 bases between them. The CDR3 is made up of 14 amino acids. The CDR3 DNA follows: TGTGCCAGCAGCCTACGAACTTTCCCCGGGGAGCTGTTTTTT. Translated: CASSLRTFPGELFF. Full variable domain (remainder filled in from reference TRBV7-2 and TRBJ2-2): GAGVSQSPSNKVTEKGKDVELRCDPISGHTALYWYRQSLGQGLEFLIYFQGNSAPDKSGLPSDRFSAERTGGSVSTLTIQRTQQEDSAVYLCASSLRTFPGELFFGEGSRLTVL.

J is TRBJ2-1 and V is TRBV15, with D unclear. CDR1 and CDR2 from the germline V gene are LNHNV and YYDKDF (reference sequence). Between the trimmed V and J ends, which lost 0 bases and 6 bases, there was a span of 18 bases. This CDR3 spans 17 amino acids. CDR3 sequence: CATSRENPAILVNEQFF. DNA for the CDR3: TGTGCCACCAGCAGAGAAAACCCAGCGATTCTGGTCAATGAGCAGTTCTTC.

This clone has just a few counts. J is TRBJ1-3 and V is TRBV29-1; D call uncertain. The CDR3 sequence is 11 residues long. V was shortened by 5 bases and J by 7 bases, with 9 bases between the two germline ends. Germline V lookup: CDR1 SQVTM, CDR2 ANQGSEA. DNA for the CDR3: TGCAGCGTTAGTGGAGGGAACACCATATATTTT. It translates to CSVSGGNTIYF.